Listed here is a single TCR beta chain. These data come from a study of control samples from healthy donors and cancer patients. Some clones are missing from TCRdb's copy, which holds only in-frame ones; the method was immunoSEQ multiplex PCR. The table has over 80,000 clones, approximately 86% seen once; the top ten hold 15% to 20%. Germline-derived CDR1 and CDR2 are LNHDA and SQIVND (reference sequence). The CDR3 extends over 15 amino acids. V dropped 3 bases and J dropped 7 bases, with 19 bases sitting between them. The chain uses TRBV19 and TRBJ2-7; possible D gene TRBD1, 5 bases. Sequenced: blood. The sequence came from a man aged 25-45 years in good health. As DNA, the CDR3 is TGTGCCAGTAGTATCATGGTAGGGGCCCAGGTGGAGCAGTACTTC. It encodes CASSIMVGAQVEQYF.